These 12 T cell receptor beta chains were sequenced from one sample in a study of T cell repertoires in cytomegalovirus infection. TCRdb reanalysed the reads using MiXCR and keeps one entry per CDR3 protein. The sample consists of about 680,000 distinct CDR3 sequences, roughly 26% of them appearing once. The material sequenced was CD8+ T cells from PBMCs. These receptors all come from a human donor in good health (CMV status not recorded). Some clones in this sample may be carry-over from other donors' samples.

The CDR3 protein is CASRSKSSGNTIYF. The CDR3 region has the DNA TGTGCCAGCAGGTCCAAGAGCTCTGGAAACACCATATATTTT. The V and J genes are TRBV11-1 and TRBJ1-3; D ambiguous. Trimming took 6 bases from V and 0 from J, leaving 9 bases between them. Looked up from germline, CDR1 is SGHAT and CDR2 is FQDESV (reference sequence). This CDR3 region has 14 residues.

This clonotype has at least ten counts. This sequence joins TRBV5-6 and TRBJ2-1; 8 bases match TRBD2. The CDR3 runs to 14 residues. CDR1 SGHDT and CDR2 YYEEEE come from the germline V gene. With 4 bases clipped from V and 5 bases from J, the junction kept 5 bases outside the gene matches. CDR3 bases: TGTGCCAGCAGCCCTGGGACTAGTCACAATGAGCAGTTCTTC. Translating it yields CASSPGTSHNEQFF.

The genes are TRBV20-1 and TRBJ2-3; D is perhaps TRBD2 (6 bases). The germline V and J ends were trimmed by 3 bases and 3 bases, with 19 bases remaining between them. Germline assignment: CDR1 DFQATT and CDR2 SNEGSKA (reference sequence). The CDR3 has 16 residues. CDR3 amino acids: CSASPKAGGVTDTQYF. CDR3 nucleotide sequence: TGCAGTGCTAGTCCAAAAGCCGGCGGGGTAACAGATACGCAGTATTTT.

This clonotype was detected a few times. J is TRBJ2-1 and V is TRBV20-1; TRBD1 agrees at 7 bases. This CDR3 is built from 16 residues. CDR1 is DFQATT and CDR2 is SNEGSKA in the germline V gene (reference sequence). V lost 1 base and J lost 0; bases outside the gene matches: 6. CDR3 residues: CSARASRDSSYNEQFF. In DNA, the CDR3 is TGCAGTGCTAGAGCCTCTCGGGACAGCTCCTACAATGAGCAGTTCTTC.

The chain combines TRBV27 with TRBJ1-2, with D unresolved. V gave up 7 bases and J gave up 5 bases, with 23 bases separating them. The germline V gene has CDR1 MNHEY and CDR2 SMNVEV (reference sequence). The CDR3 runs to 16 residues. CDR3 sequence: CASTLRGGGWGYGYTF. In DNA, the CDR3 is TGTGCCAGCACCCTGCGTGGAGGAGGGTGGGGTTATGGCTACACCTTC.

This clonotype was recorded a few times. The rearrangement joins TRBV10-3 to TRBJ2-7; D assignment may be TRBD1 or TRBD2 (7 bases each). The CDR3 spans 16 residues. The germline gives CDR1 ENHRY, CDR2 SYGVKD. V lost 0 bases and J lost 1, with 13 bases in between. The CDR3 region is CAISESGQGGSYEQYF. CDR3 nucleotides: TGTGCCATCAGTGAGTCAGGTCAGGGGGGGTCCTACGAGCAGTACTTC.

The sample holds a few counts of this clonotype. The chain joins TRBV20-1 to TRBJ2-7; a possible D gene is TRBD1 (5 bases). The CDR3 loop spans 13 amino acids. Looked up from germline, CDR1 is DFQATT and CDR2 is SNEGSKA (reference sequence). Trimming removed 6 bases at V and 2 bases at J, with 14 bases between. CDR3 coding DNA: TGCAGTGCCACGACAGTGACCGCCTACGAGCAGTACTTC. Amino acids: CSATTVTAYEQYF.

The chain joins TRBV28 to TRBJ1-3; 8 bases align to TRBD1. Trimming at V came to 0 bases and at J to 4 bases, leaving 5 bases not matched to a gene. CDR3 length: 16 amino acids. Germline-derived CDR1 and CDR2 are MDHEN and SYDVKM. The CDR3 bases are TGTGCCAGCAGTTTATGGGGGGACAGGATCGGAAACACCATATATTTT. Protein: CASSLWGDRIGNTIYF.

The CDR3 nucleotides are TGCAGTGCCCCGTTGTCACAGGGCGCGACTAGTGGCTACACCTTC. Translated, it gives CSAPLSQGATSGYTF. The chain links TRBV20-1 to TRBJ1-2; D is perhaps TRBD1 (6 bases). CDR1 and CDR2 from the germline V gene are DFQATT and SNEGSKA (reference sequence). CDR3 length: 15 amino acids. Deletions cut 6 bases from V and 7 bases from J, with 24 bases between.

This clonotype was detected only a few times. The chain joins TRBV19 to TRBJ2-7; D gene ambiguous. CDR3 length: 14 residues. V lost 1 base to trimming and J lost 3 bases, with 10 bases between them. Germline loops: CDR1 LNHDA, CDR2 SQIVND (reference sequence). The CDR3 DNA reads as TGTGCCAGTAGTATAGCCCCGGACGGCTACGAGCAGTACTTC. Residues: CASSIAPDGYEQYF.

This clonotype was counted only a few times. V and J are TRBV10-3 and TRBJ2-1; D is possibly TRBD1 (6 bases). Per germline, CDR1 ENHRY and CDR2 SYGVKD. Trimming shortened V by 3 bases and J by 0 bases, and 9 bases separated the two germline ends. The length of the CDR3 is 15 residues. CDR3 DNA sequence: TGTGCCATCAGTGATGGACAGAGCTCCTACAATGAGCAGTTCTTC. Amino acid sequence: CAISDGQSSYNEQFF.

V is TRBV7-4 and J is TRBJ1-1, with D possibly matching TRBD1 (5 bases). The CDR3 extends over 17 amino acids. Germline V lookup: CDR1 SGHVT, CDR2 SQSDAQ. The V gene lost 2 bases and the J gene lost 5 bases, with 21 bases spanning the gap. For the CDR3, the DNA is TGTGCCAGCAGCTTATCGGTCCGACAGCCACTGGGTACTGAAGCTTTCTTT. Its translation is CASSLSVRQPLGTEAFF.